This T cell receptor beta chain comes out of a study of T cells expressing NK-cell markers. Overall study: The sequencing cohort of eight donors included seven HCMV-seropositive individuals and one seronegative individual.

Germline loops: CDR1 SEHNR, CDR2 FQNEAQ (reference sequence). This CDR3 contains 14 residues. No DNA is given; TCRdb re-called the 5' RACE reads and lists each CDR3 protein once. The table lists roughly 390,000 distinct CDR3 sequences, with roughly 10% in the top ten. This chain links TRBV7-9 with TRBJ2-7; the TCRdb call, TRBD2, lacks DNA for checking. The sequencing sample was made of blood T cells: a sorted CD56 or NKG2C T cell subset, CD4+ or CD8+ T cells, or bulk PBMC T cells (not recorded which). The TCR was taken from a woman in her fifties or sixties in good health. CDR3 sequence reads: CASSPEGLGDEQYF.